This TCR beta chain was identified during a study of radiotherapy plus CTLA-4 blockade in lung cancer (dated by TCRdb to 2016 to 2019). Regarding the complete study: Objective responses occurred in 15% to 20% of enrolled patients, and less than 35% achieved disease control.

Points the paper makes about the study in general: TCR clones derived from tumors expanded in peripheral blood after treatment with radiotherapy and ipilimumab. The strongest predictors of response were reported to be early dynamic shifts in blood T cell clones along with a rise in serum interferon-beta following radiation.

For this clone: The antigen this receptor binds is unknown. Base qualities are not at hand, and no much larger clone is one base apart.

The study evaluated CTLA-4 blockade (ipilimumab) given together with focal radiation therapy in patients who had chemo-refractory metastatic non-small-cell lung cancer. The library relied on the immunoSEQ multiplex PCR assay. Here the immuneACCESS table is served through TCRdb, limited to in-frame sequences with V and J called. Missing clones are a known gap in these copies; in checked studies unresolved V genes cover under half, and the rest lacks a known reason. Here the sample has approximately 90,000 clones; 83% occur a single time. The ten largest clones capture around 0.8% of the sample. V is reduced by 7 bases and J by 2 bases, leaving a spacing of 7 bases between them. Looking up the germline V gene (reference sequence) yields CDR1 DFQATT and CDR2 SNEGSKA. The CDR3 contains 11 residues, cysteine and phenylalanine counted. Only the CDR3 part of the read is kept: 33 bases, read in frame from the first base.

Here the sequenced sample was peripheral blood, taken from a patient treated with radiotherapy plus ipilimumab. This chain is built from TRBV20-1 and TRBJ2-3, with the D gene too uncertain to name. This receptor was taken from a human donor with non-small cell lung cancer who had stable disease on radiotherapy plus ipilimumab. The CDR3 protein is CSGTLTDTQYF. The DNA sequence is TGCAGTGGCACCCTCACAGATACGCAGTATTTT.